The rows below give T cell receptor beta chains drawn from one sample of a study of naive and memory T cell subsets. TCRdb analysed the UMI-ligation and nested PCR reads with MiXCR anew, one entry per CDR3 protein. The top ten hold 15% to 20% of the sample, which has approximately 21,000 distinct CDR3 sequences, 8% to 13% seen once. What was sequenced was central memory CD8+ T cells from blood. The origin of the receptors is a human donor in good health. Both conserved end residues are part of each CDR3. D genes are given only for firm matches. Rows give clone size only sometimes, using once, few, many, or a class for an expanded clone.

cdr3_length	clone_size	j_call	v_call	d_call	cdr3_aa	cdr3_nt
22	NA	TRBJ1-5	TRBV1	NA	CTSSSGVCHTHDALCSNQPQHF	TGCACCAGCTCCTCTGGGGTTTGCCACACTCATGATGCACTGTGTAGCAATCAGCCCCAGCATTTT
15	NA	TRBJ2-7	TRBV11-2	NA	CASSPRFLDSYEQYF	TGTGCCAGCAGCCCCCGGTTTTTGGACTCCTACGAGCAGTACTTC
13	NA	TRBJ2-5	TRBV6-6	NA	CASRKGIQETQYF	TGTGCCAGCAGGAAAGGCATTCAAGAGACCCAGTACTTC
13	many	TRBJ2-3	TRBV7-2	NA	CASSLNFLDTQYF	TGTGCCAGCAGCCTTAATTTCCTAGATACGCAGTATTTT
15	NA	TRBJ1-6	TRBV2	NA	CASPETDSYNSPLHF	TGTGCCAGCCCCGAGACAGACTCCTATAATTCACCCCTCCACTTT
14	large	TRBJ1-2	TRBV7-2	TRBD1	CASSLHRGDYGYTF	TGTGCCAGCAGCTTACACAGGGGGGACTATGGCTACACCTTC
16	many	TRBJ1-1	TRBV4-3	TRBD1	CASSQGTGGPNTEAFF	TGCGCCAGCAGCCAAGGCACAGGGGGCCCGAACACTGAAGCTTTCTTT
12	few	TRBJ2-5	TRBV7-6	NA	CASSARQETQYF	TGTGCCAGCAGCGCGCGCCAAGAGACCCAGTACTTC
16	few	TRBJ2-7	TRBV4-2	TRBD2	CASSQDQTSEIYEQYF	TGTGCCAGCAGCCAAGATCAGACTAGCGAGATTTACGAGCAGTACTTC
15	NA	TRBJ2-1	TRBV13	TRBD1	CASSLPGQQYNEQFF	TGTGCCAGCAGCTTACCGGGACAGCAGTACAATGAGCAGTTCTTC
12	NA	TRBJ1-6	TRBV6-1	NA	CASTWRGSPLHF	TGTGCCAGCACATGGAGGGGTTCACCCCTCCACTTT
17	many	TRBJ1-4	TRBV15	NA	CATRPGLIGATNEKLFF	TGTGCCACCCGTCCCGGCCTAATTGGTGCAACTAATGAAAAACTGTTTTTT
15	NA	TRBJ2-4	TRBV7-3	NA	CASSLGCGSKNIQYF	TGTGCCAGCAGCTTAGGTTGCGGGTCCAAAAACATTCAGTACTTC
14	few	TRBJ2-2	TRBV5-1	NA	CASSFVGNTGELFF	TGCGCCAGCAGCTTTGTAGGGAACACCGGGGAGCTGTTTTTT
14	few	TRBJ2-1	TRBV7-9	NA	CASSLETRYNEQFF	TGTGCCAGCAGCTTAGAGACTAGGTACAATGAGCAGTTCTTC
14	NA	TRBJ2-7	TRBV6-1	NA	CASSSTPSSYEQYF	TGTGCCAGCAGTTCGACACCCAGCTCCTACGAGCAGTACTTC
14	NA	TRBJ1-1	TRBV4-1	NA	CASSQAGGATEAFF	TGCGCCAGCAGCCAAGCGGGGGGCGCTACTGAAGCTTTCTTT
14	many	TRBJ2-7	TRBV27	NA	CASSLDRGLDEQYF	TGTGCCAGCAGTTTGGACCGGGGCCTAGACGAGCAGTACTTC
15	NA	TRBJ2-3	TRBV27	TRBD2	CASSFTGLAGDTQYF	TGTGCCAGCAGTTTTACCGGACTAGCGGGAGATACGCAGTATTTT
13	many	TRBJ2-3	TRBV12-3/TRBV12-4	NA	CASSLAYTDTQYF	TGTGCCAGCAGTTTAGCGTACACAGATACGCAGTATTTT
14	many	TRBJ1-1	TRBV29-1	NA	CSVEPDRSNTEAFF	TGCAGCGTTGAGCCGGACAGATCGAACACTGAAGCTTTCTTT
15	few	TRBJ1-3	TRBV4-1	NA	CASSQDGSSGNTIYF	TGCGCCAGCAGCCAAGACGGGAGTTCCGGAAACACCATATATTTT
15	NA	TRBJ2-3	TRBV7-9	NA	CASSLNGAGTDTQYF	TGTGCCAGCAGCCTGAACGGGGCCGGCACAGATACGCAGTATTTT
12	many	TRBJ2-5	TRBV5-8	NA	CASSSPGETQYF	TGTGCCAGCAGCTCCCCGGGGGAGACCCAGTACTTC
18	few	TRBJ2-1	TRBV3-1	TRBD2	CASSQVGKTGLVYNEQFF	TGTGCCAGCAGCCAAGTTGGGAAAACGGGACTAGTGTACAATGAGCAGTTCTTC
16	few	TRBJ2-7	TRBV4-2	TRBD1	CASSQDIGTGGYEQYF	TGTGCCAGCAGCCAAGATATAGGGACAGGGGGCTACGAGCAGTACTTC
16	many	TRBJ2-7	TRBV6-5	TRBD2	CASSPLDGRGIDEQYF	TGTGCCAGCAGTCCACTCGACGGGAGGGGAATTGACGAGCAGTACTTC
13	few	TRBJ2-7	TRBV11-2	NA	CASSWAQGYEQYF	TGTGCCAGCAGCTGGGCTCAGGGCTACGAGCAGTACTTC
14	many	TRBJ1-1	TRBV4-1	NA	CASSQYAQTSEAFF	TGCGCCAGCAGCCAATACGCGCAGACTTCTGAAGCTTTCTTT